Presented here are 14 T cell receptor beta chains from one specimen sequenced in a study of blood T cell repertoires in COVID-19. TCRdb's copy holds only in-frame clones and misses some; the assay was immunoSEQ multiplex PCR. The table includes around 45,000 clones, roughly 82% detected once. The sample taken for sequencing was peripheral blood. These TCRs come from a woman aged 60 to 75 with acute or convalescent COVID-19.

This sequence joins TRBV7-3 and TRBJ1-3, with no clear D. Looked up from germline, CDR1 is SGHTA and CDR2 is FQGTGA. Trimming removed 5 bases at V and 0 bases at J, with 11 bases between. The CDR3 spans 15 residues. CDR3 protein: CASSLGGGSGNTIYF. The DNA for the CDR3 is TGTGCCAGCAGCCTAGGTGGCGGCTCTGGAAACACCATATATTTT.

The chain links TRBV18 to TRBJ1-3; 7 nucleotides align to TRBD1. CDR3 length: 14 amino acids. Germline V gives CDR1 KGHSH, CDR2 LQKENI. V lost 5 bases, J lost 0 bases, and 1 base stayed unmatched. The CDR3 region has the DNA TGTGCCAGCTCAAGGGACAGCTCTGGAAACACCATATATTTT. It translates to CASSRDSSGNTIYF. The full variable domain, with the rest looked up from reference TRBV18 and TRBJ1-3, is NAGVMQNPRHLVRRRGQEARLRCSPMKGHSHVYWYRQLPEEGLKFMVYLQKENIIDESGMPKERFSAEFPKEGPSILRIQQVVRGDSAAYFCASSRDSSGNTIYFGEGSWLTVV.

CDR3 loop: CASSQGTVYEQYF. The CDR3 DNA reads as TGTGCCAGCAGCCAAGGGACAGTCTACGAGCAGTACTTC. J is TRBJ2-7 and V is TRBV3-1 (or the pseudogene TRBV3-2); a weak D match, TRBD1 (6 bases). The length of the CDR3 is 13 residues. Trimming cost V 1 base and J 3 bases, with 7 bases left between them. Germline V gene sequence: CDR1 LGHDT, CDR2 YNNKEL (reference sequence).

The CDR3 bases are TGTGCCAGCAGCTTAGGTTTAGCGGGGGGCGAGCAGTACTTC. Its translation: CASSLGLAGGEQYF. The V and J genes are TRBV7-2 and TRBJ2-7, with 10 bases matching TRBD2. V lost 1 base and J lost 6; bases outside the gene matches: 3. The CDR3 runs 14 residues. Germline-derived CDR1 and CDR2 are SGHTA and FQGNSA.

The genes are TRBV6-5 and TRBJ2-7; D might be TRBD2 (6 bases). This CDR3 comprises 14 residues. The germline V gene encodes CDR1 MNHEY and CDR2 SVGAGI. Trimming cost V 6 bases and J 4 bases, with 16 bases left between them. The CDR3 protein is CASRDSGTQYEQYF. CDR3 DNA: TGTGCCAGCAGAGACTCCGGGACTCAATACGAGCAGTACTTC.

The chain recombines TRBV6-5 with TRBJ1-1, with D hard to call. The germline V gene has CDR1 MNHEY and CDR2 SVGAGI. The germline V and J ends were trimmed by 6 bases and 5 bases, with 16 bases remaining between them. CDR3 length: 14 residues. The CDR3, as DNA: TGTGCCAGCAGCGCCCCCGTGGCGGGGACTGAAGCTTTCTTT. Encoded protein: CASSAPVAGTEAFF.

This clone was seen a single time. The V gene is TRBV5-1, the J gene TRBJ2-3; 7 nucleotides align to TRBD2. Germline assignment: CDR1 SGHRS and CDR2 YFSETQ. V was pared by 1 base and J by 1 base, with 0 bases of the junction left unmatched. This CDR3 is 14 amino acids long. DNA for the CDR3: TGCGCCAGCAGCTTGACTAGCGGCACAGATACGCAGTATTTT. Translated: CASSLTSGTDTQYF. Complete variable domain (other parts from reference TRBV5-1 and TRBJ2-3): KAGVTQTPRYLIKTRGQQVTLSCSPISGHRSVSWYQQTPGQGLQFLFEYFSETQRNKGNFPGRFSGRQFSNSRSEMNVSTLELGDSALYLCASSLTSGTDTQYFGPGTRLTVL.

This rearrangement joins TRBV20-1 to TRBJ1-1; no definite D call. The germline CDR1 and CDR2 sequences are DFQATT and SNEGSKA (reference sequence). Deletions cut 3 bases from V and 4 bases from J, with 9 bases between. CDR3 length: 12 residues. Written as DNA, the CDR3 is TGCAGTGCTAGTAGGCGACTCACTGAAGCTTTCTTT. Its translation: CSASRRLTEAFF.

The gene calls are TRBV7-9 and TRBJ2-7, with 7 bases fitting TRBD1. Per the germline V gene, CDR1 is SEHNR and CDR2 is FQNEAQ (reference sequence). There are 15 residues in the CDR3. Trimming removed 0 bases from V and 3 bases from J; junction bases left unmatched: 5. CDR3 amino acids: CASSLAQTGFYEQYF. CDR3 bases: TGTGCCAGCAGCTTAGCTCAGACAGGGTTCTACGAGCAGTACTTC.

This clone was observed a handful of times. The genes are TRBV4-3 and TRBJ1-4; D possibly corresponds to TRBD1 (6 bases). Germline CDR1 LGHNA, CDR2 YSLEER. This CDR3 has 15 amino acids. V was trimmed by 4 bases and J by 2 bases, leaving 11 bases between them. CDR3 amino acids: CASSPAGATNEKLFF. CDR3 DNA sequence: TGCGCCAGCAGCCCCGCGGGGGCGACTAATGAAAAACTGTTTTTT.

V and J are TRBV9 and TRBJ2-2, with 8 bases fitting TRBD2. The CDR3 sequence is 15 residues long. Trimming removed 4 bases from V and 0 bases from J; junction bases left unmatched: 2. Germline V CDR1 and CDR2: SGDLS, YYNGEE. The CDR3 DNA reads TGTGCCAGCAGCCCGGGACTAGCGAACACCGGGGAGCTGTTTTTT. Protein product: CASSPGLANTGELFF.

This chain links TRBV30 with TRBJ1-4, with 10 positions matching TRBD1. V was clipped by 3 bases and J by 4 bases; unmatched bases: 8. This CDR3 region has 16 residues. Germline values: CDR1 GTSNPN, CDR2 SVGIG (reference sequence). The CDR3 DNA follows: TGTGCCTGGAGGGGCACTGGGACAGGGGATAATGAAAAACTGTTTTTT. Protein product: CAWRGTGTGDNEKLFF. Full variable domain (remainder filled in from reference TRBV30 and TRBJ1-4): SQTIHQWPATLVQPVGSPLSLECTVEGTSNPNLYWYRQAAGRGLQLLFYSVGIGQISSEVPQNLSASRPQDRQFILSSKKLLLSDSGFYLCAWRGTGTGDNEKLFFGSGTQLSVL.

The chain joins TRBV27 to TRBJ2-7; the D gene is possibly TRBD2 (7 bases). This CDR3 region has 14 residues. Looked up from germline, CDR1 is MNHEY and CDR2 is SMNVEV (reference sequence). Trimming left V 5 bases short and J 0 bases short, with 11 bases between. The CDR3 is CASSAGASSYEQYF. CDR3 coding DNA: TGTGCCAGCAGTGCGGGGGCTAGCTCCTACGAGCAGTACTTC.

This sequence joins TRBV30 and TRBJ1-4, with a tentative D call TRBD1 (5 bases). This CDR3 contains 13 residues. In germline, CDR1 is GTSNPN, CDR2 SVGIG (reference sequence). The V and J ends lost 5 bases and 8 bases respectively, with 15 bases between them. In DNA, the CDR3 is TGTGCCTGGTCCCTGGGGGGTCGGGAAAAACTGTTTTTT. Translating it yields CAWSLGGREKLFF.